The rows below give T cell receptor beta chains drawn from one sample of a study of T cells in Graves' hyperthyroidism and ophthalmopathy. MiXCR, applied by TCRdb to the multiplex PCR reads, yields one record per CDR3 protein. This sample has around 400,000 distinct CDR3 sequences; 13% to 15% occur once, and the top ten carry roughly 19%. The sequenced sample consisted of blood. The receptors originated from a woman aged 60-75 years with Graves' ophthalmopathy. Both conserved end residues are part of each CDR3. D genes are given only for firm matches. Size values are once, few and many counts, or a class for expanded clones, and some rows have none.

CDR3 protein: CATSGTGNTEAFF; CDR3 DNA: TGTGCCACCAGTGGGACAGGGAACACTGAAGCTTTCTTT; V gene: TRBV24-1; J gene: TRBJ1-1; D gene: TRBD1; clone size: few
CDR3 protein: CATKQDLNTEAFF; CDR3 DNA: TGTGCCACCAAACAGGATTTGAACACTGAAGCTTTCTTT; V gene: TRBV24-1; J gene: TRBJ1-1; D gene: -; clone size: -
CDR3 protein: CASSSPSQGLGYTF; CDR3 DNA: TGTGCCAGCAGTTCCCCCTCACAGGGGCTCGGCTACACCTTC; V gene: TRBV28; J gene: TRBJ1-2; D gene: TRBD1; clone size: few
CDR3 protein: CASSPPITRDFDEQFF; CDR3 DNA: TGCGCCAGCAGCCCTCCGATCACCCGGGATTTCGATGAGCAGTTCTTC; V gene: TRBV5-1; J gene: TRBJ2-1; D gene: -; clone size: -
CDR3 protein: CAWSVRNLDSPLHF; CDR3 DNA: TGTGCCTGGAGTGTACGCAACTTGGACTCACCCCTCCACTTT; V gene: TRBV30; J gene: TRBJ1-6; D gene: -; clone size: many
CDR3 protein: CASSKAIGVGELFF; CDR3 DNA: TGCGCCAGCAGCAAAGCAATTGGGGTCGGGGAGCTGTTTTTT; V gene: TRBV5-1; J gene: TRBJ2-2; D gene: -; clone size: many
CDR3 protein: CASSDPMGRSTYNEQFF; CDR3 DNA: TGTGCCAGCAGTGACCCCATGGGGAGATCGACCTACAATGAGCAGTTCTTC; V gene: TRBV6-1; J gene: TRBJ2-1; D gene: -; clone size: -
CDR3 protein: CASSFSFSGANVLTF; CDR3 DNA: TGTGCCAGCAGCTTCAGTTTCTCTGGGGCCAACGTCCTGACTTTC; V gene: TRBV7-9; J gene: TRBJ2-6; D gene: -; clone size: few
CDR3 protein: CATSEGATEAFF; CDR3 DNA: TGTGCCACCAGTGAAGGTGCCACTGAAGCTTTCTTT; V gene: TRBV24-1; J gene: TRBJ1-1; D gene: -; clone size: -
CDR3 protein: CASSLPGRSYEQYF; CDR3 DNA: TGTGCCAGTAGTCTCCCCGGGAGATCCTACGAGCAGTACTTC; V gene: TRBV19; J gene: TRBJ2-7; D gene: -; clone size: few
CDR3 protein: CATALSYNSPLHF; CDR3 DNA: TGTGCCACGGCCCTCTCCTATAATTCACCCCTCCACTTT; V gene: TRBV10-3; J gene: TRBJ1-6; D gene: -; clone size: many
CDR3 protein: CASSIRRGPSGANVLTF; CDR3 DNA: TGTGCCAGTAGTATACGCCGGGGGCCCTCTGGGGCCAACGTCCTGACTTTC; V gene: TRBV19; J gene: TRBJ2-6; D gene: -; clone size: -
CDR3 protein: CASSLARGLRGETQYF; CDR3 DNA: TGTGCCAGCAGCTTAGCCCGGGGCCTCCGGGGTGAGACCCAGTACTTC; V gene: TRBV7-2; J gene: TRBJ2-5; D gene: -; clone size: many
CDR3 protein: CASSETSGRAGDEQFF; CDR3 DNA: TGCGCCAGCAGCGAGACTAGCGGGAGGGCCGGGGATGAGCAGTTCTTC; V gene: TRBV5-1; J gene: TRBJ2-1; D gene: TRBD2; clone size: many
CDR3 protein: CASYLEGKAFF; CDR3 DNA: TGTGCCAGCTACCTTGAGGGGAAAGCTTTCTTT; V gene: TRBV18; J gene: TRBJ1-1; D gene: -; clone size: -
CDR3 protein: CASSHATGTPGYTF; CDR3 DNA: TGTGCCAGCAGCCACGCGACCGGGACACCTGGCTACACCTTC; V gene: TRBV3-1; J gene: TRBJ1-2; D gene: -; clone size: many
CDR3 protein: CASGVLNQPQHF; CDR3 DNA: TGTGCCAGCGGTGTCCTCAATCAGCCCCAGCATTTT; V gene: TRBV6-1; J gene: TRBJ1-5; D gene: -; clone size: few
CDR3 protein: CASSQASQETQYF; CDR3 DNA: TGCGCCAGCAGCCAGGCATCGCAAGAGACCCAGTACTTC; V gene: TRBV4-1; J gene: TRBJ2-5; D gene: -; clone size: few
CDR3 protein: CASSEGQGTTEAFF; CDR3 DNA: TGTGCCAGCAGCGAGGGACAGGGGACCACTGAAGCTTTCTTT; V gene: TRBV6-4; J gene: TRBJ1-1; D gene: TRBD1; clone size: -
CDR3 protein: CASRGTGFGNQPQHF; CDR3 DNA: TGTGCCAGCAGAGGGACAGGGTTCGGCAATCAGCCCCAGCATTTT; V gene: TRBV6-1; J gene: TRBJ1-5; D gene: TRBD1; clone size: few
CDR3 protein: CASSPRDKQETQYF; CDR3 DNA: TGTGCCAGCAGCCCCCGGGACAAACAAGAGACCCAGTACTTC; V gene: TRBV28; J gene: TRBJ2-5; D gene: -; clone size: many
CDR3 protein: CSVRGLAGVYEQYF; CDR3 DNA: TGCAGCGTCCGGGGACTAGCGGGAGTCTACGAGCAGTACTTC; V gene: TRBV29-1; J gene: TRBJ2-7; D gene: TRBD2; clone size: few
CDR3 protein: CASSFTGTSVETQYF; CDR3 DNA: TGTGCCAGCAGCTTTACCGGGACTAGTGTTGAGACCCAGTACTTC; V gene: TRBV7-8; J gene: TRBJ2-5; D gene: TRBD2; clone size: many
CDR3 protein: CASSDPGRGNTGELFF; CDR3 DNA: TGCGCCAGCAGTGACCCGGGACGGGGTAACACCGGGGAGCTGTTTTTT; V gene: TRBV10-1; J gene: TRBJ2-2; D gene: -; clone size: -
CDR3 protein: CATSERLESGVGNQPQHF; CDR3 DNA: TGTGCCACCAGCGAGAGATTGGAGTCTGGAGTAGGCAATCAGCCCCAGCATTTT; V gene: TRBV15; J gene: TRBJ1-5; D gene: -; clone size: -
CDR3 protein: CASSPGTAPNGYTF; CDR3 DNA: TGTGCCAGCAGCCCTGGGACAGCTCCAAACGGCTACACCTTC; V gene: TRBV9; J gene: TRBJ1-2; D gene: TRBD1; clone size: few
CDR3 protein: CASSRDRGQVDSPLHF; CDR3 DNA: TGTGCCAGCAGCCGGGACAGAGGGCAGGTTGATTCACCCCTCCACTTT; V gene: TRBV14; J gene: TRBJ1-6; D gene: TRBD1; clone size: few
CDR3 protein: CAGSSWHGQYF; CDR3 DNA: TGTGCCGGCAGTTCCTGGCACGGGCAGTACTTC; V gene: TRBV28; J gene: TRBJ2-7; D gene: -; clone size: -
CDR3 protein: CSARDPSGGREYEQYF; CDR3 DNA: TGCAGTGCTAGAGACCCCTCAGGAGGGAGGGAGTACGAGCAGTACTTC; V gene: TRBV20-1; J gene: TRBJ2-7; D gene: TRBD2; clone size: few
CDR3 protein: CASGPAGDRLHGYTF; CDR3 DNA: TGTGCCAGCGGACCGGCCGGGGACAGGTTACATGGCTACACCTTC; V gene: TRBV7-9; J gene: TRBJ1-2; D gene: TRBD1; clone size: many
CDR3 protein: CASSRHKLYEQYF; CDR3 DNA: TGTGCCAGCAGCCGCCATAAACTCTACGAGCAGTACTTC; V gene: TRBV3-1; J gene: TRBJ2-7; D gene: -; clone size: -
CDR3 protein: CASRDPGSHEQYF; CDR3 DNA: TGTGCCAGCCGCGATCCAGGGTCGCATGAGCAGTACTTC; V gene: TRBV7-9; J gene: TRBJ2-7; D gene: -; clone size: many
CDR3 protein: CASSLGTSGIRPEQFF; CDR3 DNA: TGTGCCAGCAGCCTGGGGACTAGCGGGATTCGACCTGAGCAGTTCTTC; V gene: TRBV3-1; J gene: TRBJ2-1; D gene: TRBD2; clone size: many
CDR3 protein: CTTGGVLGQYF; CDR3 DNA: TGCACGACAGGGGGAGTCCTCGGGCAGTACTTC; V gene: TRBV28; J gene: TRBJ2-7; D gene: TRBD1; clone size: few
CDR3 protein: CASSAGVITNEKLFF; CDR3 DNA: TGTGCCAGCAGTGCCGGGGTAATAACTAATGAAAAACTGTTTTTT; V gene: TRBV25-1; J gene: TRBJ1-4; D gene: -; clone size: -
CDR3 protein: CATSDSGHLKTQYF; CDR3 DNA: TGTGCCACCAGTGATTCGGGACATTTAAAGACCCAGTACTTC; V gene: TRBV24-1; J gene: TRBJ2-5; D gene: -; clone size: -
CDR3 protein: CASSIDPTFQETQYF; CDR3 DNA: TGTGCCAGCAGTATAGATCCCACATTCCAAGAGACCCAGTACTTC; V gene: TRBV12-3/TRBV12-4; J gene: TRBJ2-5; D gene: -; clone size: few
CDR3 protein: CAWGRDSAYEQYF; CDR3 DNA: TGTGCCTGGGGGCGGGATAGCGCCTACGAGCAGTACTTC; V gene: TRBV30; J gene: TRBJ2-7; D gene: -; clone size: many
CDR3 protein: CASSLEGAHNQPQHF; CDR3 DNA: TGTGCCAGCAGCCTGGAGGGGGCTCACAATCAGCCCCAGCATTTT; V gene: TRBV7-8; J gene: TRBJ1-5; D gene: TRBD1; clone size: -
CDR3 protein: CASSPMGTDSYEQYF; CDR3 DNA: TGCGCCAGCAGCCCCATGGGGACGGACTCCTACGAGCAGTACTTC; V gene: TRBV4-1; J gene: TRBJ2-7; D gene: -; clone size: few
CDR3 protein: CASSSRGKSSTDTQYF; CDR3 DNA: TGTGCCAGCAGCTCCCGGGGCAAATCCAGCACAGATACGCAGTATTTT; V gene: TRBV7-9; J gene: TRBJ2-3; D gene: -; clone size: many
CDR3 protein: CASSYDWGNTIYF; CDR3 DNA: TGTGCCAGCAGTTACGACTGGGGAAACACCATATATTTT; V gene: TRBV6-2/TRBV6-3; J gene: TRBJ1-3; D gene: -; clone size: -
CDR3 protein: CASSLGTPYNEQFF; CDR3 DNA: TGTGCCAGCAGCCTCGGGACTCCTTACAATGAGCAGTTCTTC; V gene: TRBV9; J gene: TRBJ2-1; D gene: -; clone size: -
CDR3 protein: CASSTGTSGISTGELFF; CDR3 DNA: TGTGCCAGCAGCACGGGGACTAGCGGGATTTCCACCGGGGAGCTGTTTTTT; V gene: TRBV13; J gene: TRBJ2-2; D gene: TRBD2; clone size: -
CDR3 protein: CASSFWGREQYF; CDR3 DNA: TGTGCCAGCAGTTTCTGGGGGCGGGAGCAGTACTTC; V gene: TRBV27; J gene: TRBJ2-7; D gene: -; clone size: few
CDR3 protein: CASSLGLAGLQETQYF; CDR3 DNA: TGTGCCAGCAGCCTCGGACTAGCGGGATTACAAGAGACCCAGTACTTC; V gene: TRBV3-1; J gene: TRBJ2-5; D gene: TRBD2; clone size: -
CDR3 protein: CSARASGKSYNSPLHF; CDR3 DNA: TGCAGTGCTAGAGCTTCCGGGAAATCCTATAATTCACCCCTCCACTTT; V gene: TRBV20-1; J gene: TRBJ1-6; D gene: -; clone size: -
CDR3 protein: CASSRGTDQPQHF; CDR3 DNA: TGTGCCAGCAGCCGAGGGACAGATCAGCCCCAGCATTTT; V gene: TRBV7-9; J gene: TRBJ1-5; D gene: TRBD1; clone size: many
CDR3 protein: CASSPPGVNTEAFF; CDR3 DNA: TGTGCCAGCAGCCCCCCGGGCGTGAACACTGAAGCTTTCTTT; V gene: TRBV3-1; J gene: TRBJ1-1; D gene: -; clone size: many
CDR3 protein: CASSRDKSSYEQYF; CDR3 DNA: TGTGCCAGTAGCCGGGACAAAAGCTCCTACGAGCAGTACTTC; V gene: TRBV19; J gene: TRBJ2-7; D gene: -; clone size: -
CDR3 protein: CASSQLGTGANVLTF; CDR3 DNA: TGTGCCAGCAGCCAATTAGGGACTGGGGCCAACGTCCTGACTTTC; V gene: TRBV3-1; J gene: TRBJ2-6; D gene: -; clone size: -
CDR3 protein: CASSYPGLDEKLFF; CDR3 DNA: TGTGCCAGCAGTTACCCGGGATTAGATGAAAAACTGTTTTTT; V gene: TRBV6-9; J gene: TRBJ1-4; D gene: -; clone size: once
CDR3 protein: CSVDRDLYEQFF; CDR3 DNA: TGCAGCGTTGATAGGGACCTATATGAGCAGTTCTTC; V gene: TRBV29-1; J gene: TRBJ2-1; D gene: -; clone size: few
CDR3 protein: CASSPNRDPGELFF; CDR3 DNA: TGTGCCAGCAGCCCCAACAGGGATCCCGGGGAGCTGTTTTTT; V gene: TRBV27; J gene: TRBJ2-2; D gene: -; clone size: many
CDR3 protein: CSARVGTLSPIAKNIQYF; CDR3 DNA: TGCAGTGCTAGAGTTGGGACACTATCGCCAATAGCCAAAAACATTCAGTACTTC; V gene: TRBV20-1; J gene: TRBJ2-4; D gene: -; clone size: -
CDR3 protein: CASPPEGQNTGELFF; CDR3 DNA: TGTGCCAGCCCCCCCGAGGGCCAGAACACCGGGGAGCTGTTTTTT; V gene: TRBV12-3/TRBV12-4; J gene: TRBJ2-2; D gene: -; clone size: many
CDR3 protein: CASSLLGHPAEAFF; CDR3 DNA: TGTGCCAGCAGTTTATTAGGACACCCCGCTGAAGCTTTCTTT; V gene: TRBV28; J gene: TRBJ1-1; D gene: -; clone size: many